This entry features one T cell receptor beta chain sequence. These data originate in a study of blood T cell repertoires in COVID-19. Germline CDR1 and CDR2: SNHLY and FYNNEI. The CDR3 totals 16 residues. With 6 bases clipped from V and 5 bases from J, the junction kept 13 bases outside the gene matches. TCRdb's copy holds only in-frame clones and misses some; the assay was immunoSEQ multiplex PCR. The table records roughly 410,000 clones, over 75% of them present only once. The specimen sequenced was peripheral blood. This rearrangement joins TRBV2 to TRBJ1-5, with 7 bases matching TRBD1. The TCR originated in a woman in her sixties or seventies with COVID-19, enrolled during active disease. The CDR3 sequence: CASRAQGLSQDQPQHF. The CDR3 nucleotides read TGTGCCAGCAGGGCACAGGGGTTGAGCCAAGATCAGCCCCAGCATTTT.